These 28 T cell receptor beta chains share one sample of origin, sequenced in a study of memory CD4+ T cells and cytomegalovirus serostatus. The sort gate was single viable CD3+CD4+CD8-CD45RO+ cells for memory CD4+ T cells. The repertoire was sequenced with immunoSEQ multiplex PCR; TCRdb's copy has only in-frame clones and lacks some. The table includes around 45,000 clones, more than 65% detected once. The sequenced material came from memory CD4+ T cells from blood. Receptor source: an adult in good health and CMV-seronegative.

The V call is TRBV4-2, the J call TRBJ2-3; the D call may be TRBD1 or TRBD2 (5 bases each). The V gene lost 0 bases and the J gene lost 1 base, with 11 bases spanning the gap. CDR1 and CDR2 (germline): LGHNA, YNFKEQ. CDR3 length: 16 amino acids. The CDR3 spells CASSQDRGAGTDTQYF. The CDR3 region has the DNA TGTGCCAGCAGCCAAGATAGAGGGGCTGGCACAGATACGCAGTATTTT.

The chain combines TRBV14 with TRBJ2-5; no clear D gene. V lost 5 bases to trimming and J lost 4 bases, with 8 bases between them. CDR3 length: 12 residues. CDR1 SGHDN and CDR2 FVKESK come from the germline V gene. The CDR3: CASSSQRETQYF. Written as DNA, the CDR3 is TGTGCCAGCAGCTCCCAGAGAGAGACCCAGTACTTC.

This chain connects TRBV9 to TRBJ2-7; D might be TRBD2 (5 bases). Trimming removed 0 bases from V and 5 bases from J, with 6 bases in between. CDR3 length: 12 residues. In germline, CDR1 is SGDLS, CDR2 YYNGEE. The CDR3 is CASSVDGDEQYF. As DNA, the CDR3 is TGTGCCAGCAGCGTAGACGGGGACGAGCAGTACTTC. The variable domain in full, with the rest retrieved from reference TRBV9 and TRBJ2-7, is DSGVTQTPKHLITATGQRVTLRCSPRSGDLSVYWYQQSLDQGLQFLIQYYNGEERAKGNILERFSAQQFPDLHSELNLSSLELGDSALYFCASSVDGDEQYFGPGTRLTVT.

This sequence joins TRBV18 and TRBJ2-5, with a weak D call TRBD2 (6 bases). The CDR3 covers 15 residues. Trimming took off 6 bases at V and 5 bases at J, with 19 bases between the two ends. The germline V gene encodes CDR1 KGHSH and CDR2 LQKENI. The CDR3 nucleotides are TGTGCCAGCTCCTACAACGCGGGAAAGGTTGAGACCCAGTACTTC. As protein: CASSYNAGKVETQYF.

This rearrangement joins TRBV28 to TRBJ2-5, with D unclear. V was trimmed by 3 bases and J by 0 bases, leaving 8 bases between them. This CDR3 region has 14 residues. The germline CDR1 and CDR2 sequences are MDHEN and SYDVKM. The CDR3 sequence: CASSFDRYQETQYF. The CDR3 DNA follows: TGTGCCAGCAGTTTTGATCGGTACCAAGAGACCCAGTACTTC.

The chain carries TRBV7-9 and TRBJ2-2; 12 bases are shared with TRBD2. J gave up 5 bases and V 2 bases, and 12 bases lay outside the gene matches. Germline V lookup: CDR1 SEHNR, CDR2 FQNEAQ (reference sequence). This CDR3 has 19 residues. CDR3 in DNA: TGTGCCAGCAGCTTATCACGACTAGCGGGGGCCCTTGGGACCGGGGAGCTGTTTTTT. Translated: CASSLSRLAGALGTGELFF. The full variable domain, in which reference TRBV7-9 and TRBJ2-2 provide the parts outside the CDR3, is DTGVSQNPRHKITKRGQNVTFRCDPISEHNRLYWYRQTLGQGPEFLTYFQNEAQLEKSRLLSDRFSAERPKGSFSTLEIQRTEQGDSAMYLCASSLSRLAGALGTGELFFGEGSRLTVL.

The rearrangement joins TRBV27 to TRBJ2-4; D is unresolved. The V end lost 3 bases, the J end lost 7 bases, and 4 bases lay between the germline ends. The CDR3 runs 11 residues. Germline lookup yields CDR1 MNHEY and CDR2 SMNVEV (reference sequence). The CDR3 sequence is CASSFGNIQYF. In nucleotides, the CDR3 is TGTGCCAGCAGTTTTGGGAACATTCAGTACTTC.

The V gene is TRBV27, the J gene TRBJ1-6; 11 nucleotides align to TRBD1. Trimming took 6 bases from V and 7 from J; bases not matched to a gene: 2. The CDR3 extends over 14 amino acids. CDR1 is MNHEY and CDR2 is SMNVEV in the germline V gene (reference sequence). CDR3 nucleotides: TGTGCCAGCAGATGGGACAGGGGGAATTCACCCCTCCACTTT. It encodes CASRWDRGNSPLHF.

This clone was counted between two and nine times. The gene calls are TRBV6-6 and TRBJ2-3; D perhaps matches TRBD2 (6 bases). This CDR3 has 15 residues. V gave up 5 bases and J gave up 0 bases, with 12 bases separating them. CDR1 is MNHNY and CDR2 is SVGAGI in the germline V gene (reference sequence). Written as DNA, the CDR3 is TGTGCCAGCAGTCACACCGGGACTAGCACAGATACGCAGTATTTT. Translating it yields CASSHTGTSTDTQYF.

This chain joins TRBV21-1 and TRBJ1-5. TRBV21-1 is annotated as a pseudogene. The CDR3 has 9 amino acids. The chain's CDR3 is CAMKQPQHF. As DNA, the CDR3 is TGTGCCATGAAACAGCCCCAGCATTTT.

The chain recombines TRBV28 with TRBJ1-4; 7 nucleotides line up with TRBD1. The CDR3 totals 15 residues. The junction had 12 bases not matched to a gene; V was cut back by 6 bases and J by 8 bases. The germline V gene has CDR1 MDHEN and CDR2 SYDVKM. This CDR3 is CASRGNNRGFEKLFF. CDR3 in DNA: TGTGCCAGCAGGGGAAACAACAGGGGATTCGAAAAACTGTTTTTT.

The rearrangement joins TRBV19 to TRBJ1-1, with D tentatively TRBD1 (5 bases). CDR3 length equals 15 residues. Germline values: CDR1 LNHDA, CDR2 SQIVND (reference sequence). Trimming removed 7 bases at V and 3 bases at J, with 18 bases between. Here the CDR3 DNA reads TGTGCCAGTACCCAGCCGGGGGGGAGGTACACTGAAGCTTTCTTT. Protein sequence: CASTQPGGRYTEAFF.

The V and J genes are TRBV28 and TRBJ2-7; 10 bases agree with TRBD1. The CDR3 is 15 amino acids. J was trimmed by 2 bases and V by 8 bases; bases with no gene match: 9. The germline V gene has CDR1 MDHEN and CDR2 SYDVKM. The CDR3 DNA reads as TGTGCCAGCCAAAGACCGGGACAGGGGACCTACGAGCAGTACTTC. Its translation is CASQRPGQGTYEQYF.

The chain carries TRBV7-8 and TRBJ1-6; D not resolved. Germline lookup yields CDR1 SGHVS and CDR2 FQNEAQ. The CDR3 extends over 12 amino acids. V was shortened by 6 bases and J by 6 bases, with 6 bases between the two germline ends. CDR3 sequence: CASSLGNSPLHF. The CDR3, as DNA: TGTGCCAGCAGTCTGGGTAATTCACCCCTCCACTTT.

This clone was recorded once. The genes are TRBV2 and TRBJ2-7; D uncertain. V shed 0 bases and J shed 2 bases, with 5 bases lying between them. CDR3 length: 13 amino acids. The V gene's germline CDR1 is SNHLY and CDR2 FYNNEI. CDR3 amino acids: CASSEAGPYEQYF. CDR3 DNA sequence: TGTGCCAGCAGTGAAGCAGGACCCTACGAGCAGTACTTC.

Comments on this clone: Compared with germline, one end of the junction differs, possibly owing to a read error. The rearrangement uses TRBV19 and TRBJ1-1; D not certain. The CDR3 is 13 residues long. CDR1 is LNHDA, CDR2 SQIVND, per germline (reference sequence). The CDR3 spells CASSINWNAEAFF. CDR3 sequence (DNA): TGTGCCAGTAGTATTAACTGGAACGCTGAAGCTTTCTTT.

The chain employs TRBV6-6 and TRBJ1-4; perhaps TRBD1 as D (6 bases). CDR3 length: 13 amino acids. The V end lost 6 bases, the J end lost 6 bases, and 11 bases lay between the germline ends. CDR1 and CDR2 from the germline V gene are MNHNY and SVGAGI (reference sequence). CDR3 coding DNA: TGTGCCAGCAGACAGGGTCGGGATGAAAAACTGTTTTTT. Protein product: CASRQGRDEKLFF.

This clone was counted between two and nine times. The chain is built from TRBV2 and TRBJ1-6; D is ambiguous. The CDR3 loop spans 12 amino acids. The V end lost 4 bases, the J end lost 5 bases, and 3 bases lay between the germline ends. CDR1 is SNHLY, CDR2 FYNNEI, per germline. In DNA, the CDR3 is TGTGCCAGCAGTGGGAATAATTCACCCCTCCACTTT. Protein product: CASSGNNSPLHF.

This clone was seen a handful of times. V usage is TRBV5-1 and J usage is TRBJ1-2, with TRBD1 identical over 7 bases. Germline values: CDR1 SGHRS, CDR2 YFSETQ. CDR3 length equals 13 residues. V shed 4 bases and J 6 bases; nucleotides not matched to a gene: 6. This chain's CDR3 is CASSISDRNGYTF. The CDR3 DNA reads TGCGCCAGCAGCATTTCGGACAGGAATGGCTACACCTTC. Complete variable domain (other parts from reference TRBV5-1 and TRBJ1-2): KAGVTQTPRYLIKTRGQQVTLSCSPISGHRSVSWYQQTPGQGLQFLFEYFSETQRNKGNFPGRFSGRQFSNSRSEMNVSTLELGDSALYLCASSISDRNGYTFGSGTRLTVV.

This clone showed up just once. The chain uses TRBV2 and TRBJ1-1; D uncertain. V shed 7 bases and J shed 3 bases, with 12 bases lying between them. The CDR3 is 13 residues long. Germline values: CDR1 SNHLY, CDR2 FYNNEI. The CDR3 loop is CASTRGRDTEAFF. The CDR3 DNA sequence: TGTGCCAGCACGCGGGGAAGGGACACTGAAGCTTTCTTT.

This clone was seen only a few times. The chain links TRBV7-2 to TRBJ2-1, with no clear D. V lost 4 bases and J lost 7, with 14 bases in between. CDR1 is SGHTA, CDR2 FQGNSA, per germline. The CDR3 covers 14 residues. The CDR3 DNA reads TGTGCCAGCAGCTCCAACCTCGGAGTAAATGAGCAGTTCTTC. It encodes CASSSNLGVNEQFF.

The CDR3 reads CASTRGDGEKLFF. DNA for the CDR3: TGTGCCAGCACCCGGGGAGACGGGGAAAAACTGTTTTTT. The gene calls are TRBV6-1 and TRBJ1-4; D not resolved. Germline V gives CDR1 MNHNS, CDR2 SASEGT. V dropped 7 bases and J dropped 8 bases, with 14 bases sitting between them. The CDR3 contains 13 residues.

V and J are TRBV6-1 and TRBJ1-2, with D possibly TRBD1 on 5 matching bases. The CDR3 extends over 11 amino acids. Trimming stripped 7 bases from V and 5 bases from J, with 8 bases between. Germline V gene lookup returns CDR1 MNHNS and CDR2 SASEGT. The CDR3: CASKAGYGYTF. The CDR3 nucleotides read TGTGCCAGCAAGGCAGGGTATGGCTACACCTTC.

The chain uses TRBV11-3 and TRBJ1-6; TRBD1 might be the D (6 bases). Germline CDR1 SGHNT, CDR2 YENEEA. V was clipped by 3 bases and J by 5 bases, with 8 bases between them. The length of the CDR3 is 14 residues. The CDR3 sequence is CASSFQGNNSPLHF. CDR3 DNA: TGTGCCAGCAGCTTCCAGGGGAATAATTCACCCCTCCACTTT.

The J gene is TRBJ1-1, the V gene TRBV28, with D possibly TRBD1 on 5 matching bases. The V gene lost 7 bases and the J gene lost 7 bases, with 10 bases spanning the gap. The CDR3 covers 11 residues. Per germline, CDR1 MDHEN and CDR2 SYDVKM. In nucleotides, the CDR3 is TGTGCCAGCAACGTAGACAGTGAAGCTTTCTTT. Amino acid sequence: CASNVDSEAFF.

The chain links TRBV30 to TRBJ1-4, with 9 bases lining up with TRBD1. The germline V gene encodes CDR1 GTSNPN and CDR2 SVGIG (reference sequence). The CDR3 sequence is 15 residues long. With 5 bases clipped from V and 7 bases from J, the junction kept 11 bases outside the gene matches. CDR3: CAWSTPGQGIEKLFF. The CDR3, as DNA: TGTGCCTGGTCCACGCCGGGACAGGGCATTGAAAAACTGTTTTTT.

The table lists this clone with a few counts. The chain links TRBV2 to TRBJ1-1; D may be TRBD1 (6 bases). The CDR3 is 11 residues long. Trimming cost V 2 bases and J 11 bases, with 9 bases left between them. CDR1 is SNHLY and CDR2 is FYNNEI in the germline V gene. CDR3 region: CASSERGGAFF. DNA for the CDR3: TGTGCCAGCAGTGAAAGGGGGGGGGCTTTCTTT.

CDR3 residues: CAWSVLSANYGYTF. The CDR3 nucleotides are TGTGCCTGGAGTGTATTATCAGCCAACTATGGCTACACCTTC. The chain uses TRBV30 and TRBJ1-2; D remains ambiguous. The CDR3 spans 14 residues. V lost 0 bases to trimming and J lost 2 bases, with 10 bases between them. The germline CDR1 and CDR2 sequences are GTSNPN and SVGIG (reference sequence).